These 13 T cell receptor beta chains originate from one sample sequenced in a study of blood T cell repertoires in COVID-19. This table comes from immunoSEQ multiplex PCR, and its TCRdb copy is limited to in-frame clones, with some not included. The sample has approximately 210,000 clones, about 93% seen once. What was sequenced was peripheral blood. The receptors derive from a man aged 25-40 years with COVID-19, enrolled during active disease.

J is TRBJ2-7 and V is TRBV5-5, with D possibly TRBD2 on 7 matching bases. CDR3 length: 15 residues. The V end lost 2 bases, the J end lost 3 bases, and 15 bases lay between the germline ends. Per the germline V gene, CDR1 is SGHKS and CDR2 is YYEKEE (reference sequence). The CDR3 DNA is TGTGCCAGCAGCTTCTCGGCGGGGGCTCACTACGAGCAGTACTTC. It codes for CASSFSAGAHYEQYF.

The rearrangement joins TRBV27 to TRBJ1-5; 8 nucleotides align to TRBD1. The CDR3 totals 14 residues. Germline trimming cut 6 bases from V and 6 bases from J; bases unmatched to any gene: 7. The germline V gene has CDR1 MNHEY and CDR2 SMNVEV (reference sequence). In nucleotides, the CDR3 is TGTGCCAGCAGGACTGGACAGGGTGCTCAGCCCCAGCATTTT. This sequence encodes CASRTGQGAQPQHF.

The chain is built from TRBV5-6 and TRBJ2-5; D is unclear. CDR3 length equals 14 residues. The V end was cut by 7 bases, the J end by 4 bases, with 17 bases between. The V gene's germline CDR1 is SGHDT and CDR2 YYEEEE. The CDR3 loop reads CASLHGPDLETQYF. The CDR3 DNA follows: TGTGCCAGCTTACATGGGCCAGACCTAGAGACCCAGTACTTC.

This clone was seen once. CDR3 sequence reads: CASSPGQGGWSNQPQHF. The CDR3 DNA sequence: TGTGCCAGCTCACCAGGACAGGGAGGGTGGAGCAATCAGCCCCAGCATTTT. The gene calls are TRBV18 and TRBJ1-5; 8 positions match TRBD1. The V segment lost 2 bases and the J segment 1 base; nucleotides outside the gene matches: 7. Germline V gene data show CDR1 as KGHSH and CDR2 as LQKENI. The CDR3 spans 17 residues.

The chain is built from TRBV4-1 and TRBJ1-3, with D possibly matching TRBD1 (5 bases). Trimming took off 2 bases at V and 3 bases at J, with 11 bases between the two ends. This CDR3 spans 15 amino acids. The germline gives CDR1 MGHRA, CDR2 YSYEKL. The CDR3 region is CASSQTRVLGNTIYF. In DNA form, the CDR3 reads TGCGCCAGCAGCCAAACCAGGGTTCTTGGAAACACCATATATTTT.

The J gene is TRBJ1-1, the V gene TRBV29-1; D is unresolved. This CDR3 is 13 amino acids long. V lost 3 bases and J 2 bases, leaving 10 bases between the germline ends. Germline assignment: CDR1 SQVTM and CDR2 ANQGSEA. The CDR3 DNA reads as TGCAGCGTTGAGCTCCGACTAAACACTGAAGCTTTCTTT. It specifies CSVELRLNTEAFF.

V usage is TRBV27 and J usage is TRBJ1-5, with 11 bases fitting TRBD1. Looked up from germline, CDR1 is MNHEY and CDR2 is SMNVEV (reference sequence). The CDR3 covers 16 residues. V gave up 2 bases and J gave up 3 bases; unmatched junction bases: 3. CDR3 sequence reads: CASSLGTGGFNQPQHF. The CDR3 coding sequence is TGTGCCAGCAGTTTAGGGACAGGGGGATTCAATCAGCCCCAGCATTTT.

This chain connects TRBV5-1 to TRBJ2-7; TRBD2 matches 10 bases. CDR3 length: 14 amino acids. Germline loops: CDR1 SGHRS, CDR2 YFSETQ. The ends lost 1 base at V and 2 bases at J; junction bases unmatched: 0. The CDR3 coding sequence is TGCGCCAGCAGCTTGACTAGCGGGGCCTACGAGCAGTACTTC. Residues: CASSLTSGAYEQYF.

The rearrangement joins TRBV19 to TRBJ2-1; TRBD1 aligns across 9 bases. J lost 10 bases, V lost 4 bases, and 14 bases had no gene match. The CDR3 sequence is 16 residues long. The germline gives CDR1 LNHDA, CDR2 SQIVND (reference sequence). The CDR3 here is CASSSKKIQGAGEQFF. CDR3 in DNA: TGTGCCAGTAGTAGTAAGAAAATACAGGGGGCAGGAGAGCAGTTCTTC.

Details on this clone: Other nucleotide sequences from this sample produce the same CDR3. This chain connects TRBV14 to TRBJ2-7, with 7 bases aligning to TRBD2. The V segment lost 0 bases and the J segment 7 bases; nucleotides outside the gene matches: 3. CDR1 is SGHDN and CDR2 is FVKESK in the germline V gene. CDR3 length: 13 residues. Written as DNA, the CDR3 is TGTGCCAGCAGCCAAGATTTGGGAGGGGAGCAGTACTTC. It yields the protein CASSQDLGGEQYF.

This chain joins TRBV6-1 and TRBJ1-2; possible D gene TRBD1, 6 bases. CDR1 and CDR2 from the germline V gene are MNHNS and SASEGT. The V end lost 0 bases, the J end lost 7 bases, and 9 bases lay between the germline ends. The CDR3 consists of 13 residues. Here the CDR3 reads CASSEAWDTGYTF. The CDR3 DNA sequence: TGTGCCAGCAGTGAAGCGTGGGACACTGGCTACACCTTC.

The chain carries TRBV3-1 (or the pseudogene TRBV3-2) and TRBJ1-2; D gene unclear. The CDR3 consists of 15 residues. V gave up 0 bases and J gave up 4 bases, with 12 bases separating them. CDR1 is LGHDT, CDR2 YNNKEL, per germline (reference sequence). CDR3 region: CASSQEPLPGYGYTF. CDR3 DNA sequence: TGTGCCAGCAGCCAAGAACCCCTCCCAGGCTATGGCTACACCTTC.

The chain recombines TRBV5-1 with TRBJ1-5; 8 bases agree with TRBD1. Germline V gene lookup returns CDR1 SGHRS and CDR2 YFSETQ. V shed 4 bases and J 7 bases; nucleotides not matched to a gene: 4. CDR3 length: 13 residues. CDR3 amino acids: CASSGQGGQPQHF. The CDR3, as DNA: TGCGCCAGCAGCGGACAGGGAGGGCAGCCCCAGCATTTT. The complete variable domain, with remaining parts taken from reference TRBV5-1 and TRBJ1-5, reads KAGVTQTPRYLIKTRGQQVTLSCSPISGHRSVSWYQQTPGQGLQFLFEYFSETQRNKGNFPGRFSGRQFSNSRSEMNVSTLELGDSALYLCASSGQGGQPQHFGDGTRLSIL.